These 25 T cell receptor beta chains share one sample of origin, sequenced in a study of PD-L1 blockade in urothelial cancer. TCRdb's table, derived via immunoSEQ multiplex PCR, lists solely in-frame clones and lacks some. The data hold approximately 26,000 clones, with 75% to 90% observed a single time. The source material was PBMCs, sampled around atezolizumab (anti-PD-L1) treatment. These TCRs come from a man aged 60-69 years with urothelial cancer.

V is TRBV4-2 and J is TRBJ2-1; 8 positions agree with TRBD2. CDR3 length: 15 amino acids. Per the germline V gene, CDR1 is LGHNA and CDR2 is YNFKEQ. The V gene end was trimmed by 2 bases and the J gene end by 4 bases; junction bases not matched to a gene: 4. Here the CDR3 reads CASSQPGLGYNEQFF. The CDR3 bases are TGTGCCAGCAGCCAACCGGGACTAGGATACAATGAGCAGTTCTTC.

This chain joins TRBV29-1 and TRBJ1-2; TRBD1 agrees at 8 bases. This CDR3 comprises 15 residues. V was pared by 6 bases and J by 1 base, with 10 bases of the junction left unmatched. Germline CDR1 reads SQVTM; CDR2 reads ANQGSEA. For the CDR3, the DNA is TGCAGCGTATCGTCAGGGGGCTACGATAACTATGGCTACACCTTC. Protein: CSVSSGGYDNYGYTF. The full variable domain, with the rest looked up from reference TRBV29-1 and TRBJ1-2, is SAVISQKPSRDICQRGTSLTIQCQVDSQVTMMFWYRQQPGQSLTLIATANQGSEATYESGFVIDKFPISRPNLTFSTLTVSNMSPEDSSIYLCSVSSGGYDNYGYTFGSGTRLTVV.

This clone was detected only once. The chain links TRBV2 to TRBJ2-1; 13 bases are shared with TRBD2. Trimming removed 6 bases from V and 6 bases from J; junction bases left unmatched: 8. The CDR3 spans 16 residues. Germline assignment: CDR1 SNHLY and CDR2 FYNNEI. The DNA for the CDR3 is TGTGCCAGCAGCAGGACTAGCGGGAGAATCGGCAATGAGCAGTTCTTC. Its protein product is CASSRTSGRIGNEQFF. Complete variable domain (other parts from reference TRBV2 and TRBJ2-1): EPEVTQTPSHQVTQMGQEVILRCVPISNHLYFYWYRQILGQKVEFLVSFYNNEISEKSEIFDDQFSVERPDGSNFTLKIRSTKLEDSAMYFCASSRTSGRIGNEQFFGPGTRLTVL.

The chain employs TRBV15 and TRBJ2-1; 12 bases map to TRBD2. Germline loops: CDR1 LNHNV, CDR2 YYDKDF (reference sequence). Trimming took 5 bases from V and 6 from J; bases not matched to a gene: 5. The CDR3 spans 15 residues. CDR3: CATSWTSGVSNEQFF. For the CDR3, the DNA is TGTGCCACCAGCTGGACTAGCGGGGTCTCCAATGAGCAGTTCTTC.

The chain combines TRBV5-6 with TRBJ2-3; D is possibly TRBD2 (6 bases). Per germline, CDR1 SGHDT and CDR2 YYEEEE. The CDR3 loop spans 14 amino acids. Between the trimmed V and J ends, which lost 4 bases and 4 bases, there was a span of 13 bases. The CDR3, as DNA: TGTGCCAGCAGCAAGAGGGGCGGGGCAGATACGCAGTATTTT. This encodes CASSKRGGADTQYF.

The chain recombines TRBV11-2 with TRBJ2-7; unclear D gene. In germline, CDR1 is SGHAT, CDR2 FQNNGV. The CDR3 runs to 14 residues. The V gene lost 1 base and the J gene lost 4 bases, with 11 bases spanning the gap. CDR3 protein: CASSLARFYYEQYF. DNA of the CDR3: TGTGCCAGCAGCTTAGCCAGATTTTATTACGAGCAGTACTTC.

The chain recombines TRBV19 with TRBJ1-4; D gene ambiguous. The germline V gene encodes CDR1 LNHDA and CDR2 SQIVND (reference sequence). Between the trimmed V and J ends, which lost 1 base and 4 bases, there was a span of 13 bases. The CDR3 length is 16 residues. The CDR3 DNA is TGTGCCAGTAGTATAGGGAGAATTCGGTATAATGAAAAACTGTTTTTT. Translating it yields CASSIGRIRYNEKLFF. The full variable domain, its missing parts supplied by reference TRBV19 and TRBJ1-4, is DGGITQSPKYLFRKEGQNVTLSCEQNLNHDAMYWYRQDPGQGLRLIYYSQIVNDFQKGDIAEGYSVSREKKESFPLTVTSAQKNPTAFYLCASSIGRIRYNEKLFFGSGTQLSVL.

CDR3 nucleotides: TGCGCCAGCAGCAAACTCACGGGACTAGCGGGAGGGCCTACAGATACGCAGTATTTT. Amino acids: CASSKLTGLAGGPTDTQYF. The V gene is TRBV5-1, the J gene TRBJ2-3; 16 bases agree with TRBD2. With 4 bases clipped from V and 3 bases from J, the junction kept 11 bases outside the gene matches. This CDR3 is built from 19 residues. Per the germline V gene, CDR1 is SGHRS and CDR2 is YFSETQ.

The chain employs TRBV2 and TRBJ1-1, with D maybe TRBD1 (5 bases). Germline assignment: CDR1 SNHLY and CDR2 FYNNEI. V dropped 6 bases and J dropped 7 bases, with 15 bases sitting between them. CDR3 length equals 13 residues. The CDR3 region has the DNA TGTGCCAGCAGGCGGGACTCTCAGGGTGAAGCTTTCTTT. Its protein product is CASRRDSQGEAFF.

The CDR3 protein is CASSFGQNEKLFF. In nucleotides, the CDR3 is TGCGCCAGCAGCTTCGGACAGAATGAAAAACTGTTTTTT. This rearrangement joins TRBV5-1 to TRBJ1-4; weak D call: TRBD1 (6 bases). Deletions cut 2 bases from V and 5 bases from J, with 7 bases between. Per germline, CDR1 SGHRS and CDR2 YFSETQ. This CDR3 region has 13 residues.

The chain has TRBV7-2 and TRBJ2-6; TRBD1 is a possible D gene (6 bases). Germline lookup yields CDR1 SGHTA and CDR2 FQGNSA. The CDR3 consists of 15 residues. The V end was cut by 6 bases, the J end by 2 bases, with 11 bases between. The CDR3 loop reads CASRGTGTGANVLTF. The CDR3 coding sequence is TGTGCCAGCAGGGGAACAGGGACTGGGGCCAACGTCCTGACTTTC.

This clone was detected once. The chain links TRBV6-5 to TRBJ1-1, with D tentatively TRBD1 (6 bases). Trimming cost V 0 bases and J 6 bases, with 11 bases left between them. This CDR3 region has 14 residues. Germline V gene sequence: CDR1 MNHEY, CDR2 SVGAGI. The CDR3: CASSYSRGRAEAFF. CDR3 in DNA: TGTGCCAGCAGTTACTCAAGGGGGAGAGCTGAAGCTTTCTTT.

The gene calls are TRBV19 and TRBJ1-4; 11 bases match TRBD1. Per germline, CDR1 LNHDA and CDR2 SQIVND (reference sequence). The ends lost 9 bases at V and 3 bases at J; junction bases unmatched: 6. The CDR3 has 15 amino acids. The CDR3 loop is CASSDRGQSNEKLFF. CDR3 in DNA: TGTGCCAGCTCGGACAGGGGGCAGTCTAATGAAAAACTGTTTTTT.

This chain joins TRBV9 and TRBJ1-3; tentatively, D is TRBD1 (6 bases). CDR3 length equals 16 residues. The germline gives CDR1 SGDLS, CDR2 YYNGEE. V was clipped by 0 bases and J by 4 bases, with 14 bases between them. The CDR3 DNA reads TGTGCCAGCAGCGTAGCTGGGGGGGCGCAAGGAAACACCATATATTTT. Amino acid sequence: CASSVAGGAQGNTIYF.

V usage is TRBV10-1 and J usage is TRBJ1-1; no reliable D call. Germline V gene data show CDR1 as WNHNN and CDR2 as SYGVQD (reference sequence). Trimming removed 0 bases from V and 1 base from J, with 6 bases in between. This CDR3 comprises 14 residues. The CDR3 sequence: CASSESRANTEAFF. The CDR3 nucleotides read TGCGCCAGCAGTGAGTCACGAGCGAACACTGAAGCTTTCTTT.

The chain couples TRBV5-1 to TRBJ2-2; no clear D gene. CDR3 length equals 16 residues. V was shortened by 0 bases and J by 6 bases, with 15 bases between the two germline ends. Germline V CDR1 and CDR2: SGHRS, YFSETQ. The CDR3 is CASSLARQGYAGELFF. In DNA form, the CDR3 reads TGCGCCAGCAGCTTGGCGAGGCAAGGTTACGCCGGGGAGCTGTTTTTT.

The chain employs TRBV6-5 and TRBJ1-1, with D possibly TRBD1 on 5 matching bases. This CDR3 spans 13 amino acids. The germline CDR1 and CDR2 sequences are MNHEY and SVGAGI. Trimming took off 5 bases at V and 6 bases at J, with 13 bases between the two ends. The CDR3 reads CASSLRGSAEAFF. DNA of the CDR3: TGTGCCAGCAGTCTCCGGGGGAGTGCTGAAGCTTTCTTT.

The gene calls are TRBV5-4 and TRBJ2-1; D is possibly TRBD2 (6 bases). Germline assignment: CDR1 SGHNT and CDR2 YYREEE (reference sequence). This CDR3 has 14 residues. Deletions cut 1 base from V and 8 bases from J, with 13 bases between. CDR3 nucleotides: TGTGCCAGCAGCTTGAGACTAGATATCGATGAGCAGTTCTTC. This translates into CASSLRLDIDEQFF.

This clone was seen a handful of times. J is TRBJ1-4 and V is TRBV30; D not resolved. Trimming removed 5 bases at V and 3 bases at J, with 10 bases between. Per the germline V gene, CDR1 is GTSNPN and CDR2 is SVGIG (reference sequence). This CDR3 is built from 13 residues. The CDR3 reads CAWARMPNEKLFF. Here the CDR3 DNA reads TGTGCCTGGGCCAGGATGCCTAATGAAAAACTGTTTTTT.

As DNA, the CDR3 is TGTGCCAGCAGCCTACTCGGACAGGGAGGCACAGATACGCAGTATTTT. Protein sequence: CASSLLGQGGTDTQYF. The chain is built from TRBV5-5 and TRBJ2-3; 8 positions agree with TRBD1. Trimming took 4 bases from V and 1 from J; bases not matched to a gene: 8. The CDR3 has 16 residues. CDR1 and CDR2 from the germline V gene are SGHKS and YYEKEE (reference sequence).

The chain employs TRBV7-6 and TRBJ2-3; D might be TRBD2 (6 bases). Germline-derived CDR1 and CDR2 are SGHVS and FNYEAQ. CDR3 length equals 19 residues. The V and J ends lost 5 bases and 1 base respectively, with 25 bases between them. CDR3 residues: CASSPRDGGLVGGTDTQYF. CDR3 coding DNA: TGTGCCAGCAGCCCCCGGGACGGGGGTCTTGTTGGAGGCACAGATACGCAGTATTTT.

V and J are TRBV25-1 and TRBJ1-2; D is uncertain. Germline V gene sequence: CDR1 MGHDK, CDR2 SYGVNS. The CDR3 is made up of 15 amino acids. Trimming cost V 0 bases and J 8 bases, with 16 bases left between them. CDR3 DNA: TGTGCCAGCAGTGAATACTACCGGTCCGTCGGGGGCTACACCTTC. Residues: CASSEYYRSVGGYTF.

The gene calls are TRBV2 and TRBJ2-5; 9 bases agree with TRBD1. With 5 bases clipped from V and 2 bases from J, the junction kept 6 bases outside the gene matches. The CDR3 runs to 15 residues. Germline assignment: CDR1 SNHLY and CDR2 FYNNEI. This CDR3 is CASSLTGGGQETQYF. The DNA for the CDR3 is TGTGCCAGCAGTCTAACAGGGGGCGGACAAGAGACCCAGTACTTC.

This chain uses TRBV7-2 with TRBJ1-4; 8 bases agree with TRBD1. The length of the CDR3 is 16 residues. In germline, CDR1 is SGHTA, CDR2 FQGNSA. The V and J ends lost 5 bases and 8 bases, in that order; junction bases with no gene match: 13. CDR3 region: CASSLGTGSRWEKLFF. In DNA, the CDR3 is TGTGCCAGCAGCCTCGGGACAGGCAGTAGGTGGGAAAAACTGTTTTTT.

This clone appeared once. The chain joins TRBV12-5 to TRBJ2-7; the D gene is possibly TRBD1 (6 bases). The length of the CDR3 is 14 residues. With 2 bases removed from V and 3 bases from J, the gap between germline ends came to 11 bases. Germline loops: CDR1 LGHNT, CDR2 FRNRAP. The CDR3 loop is CASGLSGARYEQYF. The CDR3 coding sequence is TGTGCTAGTGGTTTGTCAGGGGCTCGCTACGAGCAGTACTTC.